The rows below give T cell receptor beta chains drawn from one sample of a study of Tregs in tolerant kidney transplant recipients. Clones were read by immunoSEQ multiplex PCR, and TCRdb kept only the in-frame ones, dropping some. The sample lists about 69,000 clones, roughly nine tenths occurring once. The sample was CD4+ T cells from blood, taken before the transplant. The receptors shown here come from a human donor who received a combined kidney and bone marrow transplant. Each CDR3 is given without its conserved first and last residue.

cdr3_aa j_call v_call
ASSQAQAWTEAF TRBJ1-1 TRBV4-2
ASSPDYYPPSTQY TRBJ2-3 TRBV27
ASSEYRGLYGYT TRBJ1-2 TRBV2
ASTRTSDTDTQY TRBJ2-3 TRBV11-2
ASNRQGAGETQY TRBJ2-5 TRBV25-1
ASSPRQGDVSYEQY TRBJ2-7 TRBV18
ASSKGEREASDEQY TRBJ2-7 TRBV21-1
ASSEELASGNEQF TRBJ2-1 TRBV2
ASSFGGKEF TRBJ2-1 TRBV7-2
ASSPPVRDGYT TRBJ1-2 TRBV18
ASSSDRGRYTGELF TRBJ2-2 TRBV11-2
ASRNQGASNQPQH TRBJ1-5 TRBV28
ASSLAGGGGSYEQY TRBJ2-7 TRBV5-6
ASSRDRESNEKLF TRBJ1-4 TRBV5-1
ASSGLQGNTEAF TRBJ1-1 TRBV6-1
ASSYTSGGTYEQY TRBJ2-7 TRBV5-1
SAGRGIDGSRNTEAF TRBJ1-1 TRBV29-1
AIGGGAGTYQETQY TRBJ2-5 TRBV10-3
ASSNGETMNTEAF TRBJ1-1 TRBV19
ASTPRDRGNTEAF TRBJ1-1 TRBV7-8
ATGSHYEQY TRBJ2-7 TRBV7-2
ASSFAGTSGYEQY TRBJ2-7 TRBV5-4
SAAGTGGEAF TRBJ1-1 TRBV29-1
SVELDRGAQETQY TRBJ2-5 TRBV29-1
AGSGGNTQY TRBJ2-3 TRBV28
ASSLTVQLNIQY TRBJ2-4 TRBV16
ASSLGLAGGETQY TRBJ2-5 TRBV5-1
ASSYEREGLEQF TRBJ2-1 TRBV6-5
ASSRRDRSSYEQY TRBJ2-7 TRBV18
SVGEETQY TRBJ2-5 TRBV29-1
ASSPIRTVRAYEQY TRBJ2-7 TRBV18
ASSLVGTSAGEQF TRBJ2-1 TRBV7-2
ASSLVTGGGNQPQH TRBJ1-5 TRBV28
ASSLPLAATNEKLF TRBJ1-4 TRBV28
ASSRQGYEQY TRBJ2-7 TRBV5-1
ASSLVRRVGNTIY TRBJ1-3 TRBV28
ASSVTSPDSTSGRRTDTQY TRBJ2-3 TRBV9
ASSQAAWDRSYEQY TRBJ2-7 TRBV4-1
AGSAGGKNNEQF TRBJ2-1 TRBV19
ASTVAGLSTGELF TRBJ2-2 TRBV10-2
ASRSSGKDGYT TRBJ1-2 TRBV28
ASSLGATGEQY TRBJ2-7 TRBV5-1
AWSNHRNTEAF TRBJ1-1 TRBV30
ASSTTGTTYGYT TRBJ1-2 TRBV25-1
ASSFSTGHSNQPQH TRBJ1-5 TRBV5-5
ASRSRLAGTDTQY TRBJ2-3 TRBV12-2
SMSRGEKLF TRBJ1-4 TRBV20-1
ASSPGRAYEQY TRBJ2-7 TRBV13
ASRTGLATYNEQF TRBJ2-1 TRBV28
ASSLGAKVSTDTQY TRBJ2-3 TRBV5-1